The 4 T cell receptor beta chains presented below share a single source sample, sequenced in a study of graft-versus-host responses after intestinal transplantation. Some clones are missing from TCRdb's copy, which holds only in-frame ones; the method was immunoSEQ multiplex PCR. The table has 84,000 or so clones, 80% to 95% seen once. Their specific antigens are unknown. The sample in question was unstimulated CD8+ T cells sorted from spleen or lymph node cells, obtained before transplant. Receptors originate from a human donor who was the organ donor for an intestinal transplant.

A note on this clone: This sample also contains other DNA sequences that code for the same CDR3. This chain connects TRBV5-6 to TRBJ2-1; TRBD1 might be the D (6 bases). V was pared by 4 bases and J by 0 bases, with 17 bases between. CDR1 SGHDT and CDR2 YYEEEE come from the germline V gene. The CDR3 sequence is 17 residues long. The CDR3, as DNA: TGTGCCAGCAGCCTGGAAGTGGGGGCAAGCTCCTACAATGAGCAGTTCTTC. Its protein is CASSLEVGASSYNEQFF.

This chain uses TRBV7-6 with TRBJ2-3, with 7 bases matching TRBD2. The J segment lost 4 bases and the V segment lost 5 bases, leaving 18 bases of the junction unmatched. The CDR3 sequence is 18 residues long. Looked up from germline, CDR1 is SGHVS and CDR2 is FNYEAQ. The CDR3 reads CASSRADPRLAVADTQYF. Here the CDR3 DNA reads TGTGCCAGCAGCCGCGCCGACCCTCGGCTAGCGGTTGCAGATACGCAGTATTTT.

V is TRBV27 and J is TRBJ2-5, with D possibly TRBD1 on 6 matching bases. The end of the DNA fits TRBJ2-7 better, so the J call may be wrong. The germline CDR1 and CDR2 sequences are MNHEY and SMNVEV (reference sequence). The CDR3 spans 15 residues. CDR3 sequence: CASSLTGPLFYEQYF. CDR3 in DNA: TGTGCCAGCAGTCTTACAGGGCCCCTTTTTTACGAGCAGTACTTC.

This clone was observed once. The rearrangement links TRBV7-6 to TRBJ2-1; possible D gene TRBD1, 5 bases. The CDR3 has 14 residues. V was cut by 0 bases and J by 8 bases, with 11 bases left in between. The germline V gene encodes CDR1 SGHVS and CDR2 FNYEAQ. The CDR3 loop is CASSLAPGQDEQFF. The CDR3 DNA reads TGTGCCAGCAGCTTAGCGCCAGGGCAGGATGAGCAGTTCTTC. The variable domain in full, with the rest retrieved from reference TRBV7-6 and TRBJ2-1, is GAGVSQSPRYKVTKRGQDVALRCDPISGHVSLYWYRQALGQGPEFLTYFNYEAQQDKSGLPNDRFSAERPEGSISTLTIQRTEQRDSAMYRCASSLAPGQDEQFFGPGTRLTVL.